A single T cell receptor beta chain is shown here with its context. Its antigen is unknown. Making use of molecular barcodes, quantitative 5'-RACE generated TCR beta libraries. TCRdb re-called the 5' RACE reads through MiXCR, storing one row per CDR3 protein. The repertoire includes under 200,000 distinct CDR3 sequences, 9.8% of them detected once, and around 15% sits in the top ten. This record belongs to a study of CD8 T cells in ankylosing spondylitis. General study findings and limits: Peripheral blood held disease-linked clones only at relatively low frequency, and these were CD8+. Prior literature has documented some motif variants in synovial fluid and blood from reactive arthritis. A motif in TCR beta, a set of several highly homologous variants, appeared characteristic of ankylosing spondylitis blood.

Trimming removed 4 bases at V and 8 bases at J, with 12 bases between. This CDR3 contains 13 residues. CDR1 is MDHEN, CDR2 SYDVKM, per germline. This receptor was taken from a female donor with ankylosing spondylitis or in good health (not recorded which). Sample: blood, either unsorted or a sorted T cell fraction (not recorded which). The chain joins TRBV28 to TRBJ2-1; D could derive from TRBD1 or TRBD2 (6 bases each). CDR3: CASSWGAHHEQFF. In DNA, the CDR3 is TGTGCCAGCAGTTGGGGGGCTCACCATGAGCAGTTCTTC.